This TCR beta chain was retrieved from a study of blood T cell repertoires in COVID-19. Sequencing used immunoSEQ multiplex PCR; TCRdb keeps in-frame clones, though not all of them. Seen here are a few hundred thousand clones, 90% observed once, and the top ten hold around 1.7%. Per the germline V gene, CDR1 is SEHNR and CDR2 is FQNEAQ (reference sequence). The V end lost 1 base, the J end lost 7 bases, and 10 bases lay between the germline ends. The CDR3 sequence is 14 residues long. Across about two dozen US areas, participants ranged in age from roughly 18 to 95 years. Cohorts were based on clinical histories the participants reported.

The chain couples TRBV7-9 to TRBJ1-4, with D maybe TRBD1 (6 bases). This receptor was obtained from a woman younger than 35 with acute COVID-19. The sample was PBMCs or T cells enriched from blood (not recorded which). The CDR3 loop reads CASSLGAGVEKLFF. The CDR3 bases are TGTGCCAGCAGCTTAGGTGCAGGGGTTGAAAAACTGTTTTTT.